This is a list of T cell receptor beta chains from one sample in a study of shared clonotypes between healthy human individuals. Profiled with immunoSEQ multiplex PCR; TCRdb holds only in-frame clones, not every one. The sample records about 2.1 million clones, 80% to 95% being singletons. Sequencing was done on a sample of naive CD8+ T cells from PBMCs. The receptor source for this set is a man younger than 30 in good health. Some clones in this sample may be carry-over from other donors' samples. The CDR3 runs from the conserved cysteine through the conserved F or W. The D gene is left open where the match is weak. Clone sizes are given selectively: once, few, many, or a class where the clone is expanded.

clone size,J gene,D gene,V gene,CDR3 protein,CDR3 DNA
.,TRBJ1-5,.,TRBV21-1,CASSKVHQVAEGDQPQHF,TGTGCCAGCAGCAAAGTGCACCAAGTGGCAGAAGGGGATCAGCCCCAGCATTTT
.,TRBJ1-2,.,TRBV10-3,CAISEVWSWDGYTF,TGTGCCATCAGTGAGGTGTGGTCGTGGGATGGCTACACCTTC
.,TRBJ2-7,.,TRBV2,CASFNSPYEQYF,TGTGCCAGCTTTAACAGCCCCTACGAGCAGTACTTC
.,TRBJ2-1,.,TRBV9,CASSATSYNEQFF,TGTGCCAGCAGCGCGACTAGCTACAATGAGCAGTTCTTC
.,TRBJ2-1,TRBD2,TRBV9,CASSVRLAGSEQFF,TGTGCCAGCAGCGTTAGGCTAGCGGGAAGTGAGCAGTTCTTC
.,TRBJ2-7,.,TRBV4-3,CASSQEYLGEAPSYEQYF,TGCGCCAGCAGCCAAGAATACCTTGGGGAGGCCCCCTCCTACGAGCAGTACTTC
.,TRBJ2-7,.,TRBV25-1,CASSELASYEQYF,TGTGCCAGCAGTGAGCTGGCCTCCTACGAGCAGTACTTC
.,TRBJ2-5,TRBD2,TRBV9,CASSVGMLAGYQETQYF,TGTGCCAGCAGCGTAGGAATGCTAGCGGGGTACCAAGAGACCCAGTACTTC
.,TRBJ1-1,.,TRBV27,CASSWSLWTEAFF,TGTGCCAGCAGTTGGAGCCTGTGGACTGAAGCTTTCTTT
.,TRBJ2-3,.,TRBV5-1,CASSLAGTPGTDTQYF,TGCGCCAGCAGCTTGGCCGGGACACCAGGCACAGATACGCAGTATTTT
few,TRBJ2-2,.,TRBV5-3,CARSLRMAGELFF,TGTGCCAGAAGCTTGAGGATGGCCGGGGAGCTGTTTTTT
once,TRBJ1-2,.,TRBV6-1,CASSVGRYYGYTF,TGTGCCAGCAGTGTAGGGCGCTACTATGGCTACACCTTC
.,TRBJ2-2,.,TRBV29-1,CSVGPGAAGELFF,TGCAGCGTGGGGCCCGGCGCAGCCGGGGAGCTGTTTTTT
.,TRBJ2-7,.,TRBV7-3,CASSPTAGPYEQYF,TGTGCCAGCAGCCCCACGGCCGGGCCCTACGAGCAGTACTTC